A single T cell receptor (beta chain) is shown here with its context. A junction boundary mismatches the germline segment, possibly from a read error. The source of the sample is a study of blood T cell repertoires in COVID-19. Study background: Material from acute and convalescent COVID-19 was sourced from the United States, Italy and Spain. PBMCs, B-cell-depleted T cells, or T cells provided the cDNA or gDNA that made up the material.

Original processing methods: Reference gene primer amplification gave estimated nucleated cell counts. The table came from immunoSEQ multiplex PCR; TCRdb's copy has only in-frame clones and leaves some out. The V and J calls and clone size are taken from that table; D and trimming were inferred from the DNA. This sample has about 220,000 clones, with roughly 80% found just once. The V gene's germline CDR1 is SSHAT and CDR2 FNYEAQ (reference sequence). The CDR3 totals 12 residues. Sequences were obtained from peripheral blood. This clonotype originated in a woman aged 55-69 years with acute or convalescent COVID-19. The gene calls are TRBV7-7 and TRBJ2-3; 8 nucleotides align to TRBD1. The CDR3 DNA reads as TGTGCTAGCAGCCCGGACAGGGTGACGCAGTATTTT. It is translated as CASSPDRVTQYF.